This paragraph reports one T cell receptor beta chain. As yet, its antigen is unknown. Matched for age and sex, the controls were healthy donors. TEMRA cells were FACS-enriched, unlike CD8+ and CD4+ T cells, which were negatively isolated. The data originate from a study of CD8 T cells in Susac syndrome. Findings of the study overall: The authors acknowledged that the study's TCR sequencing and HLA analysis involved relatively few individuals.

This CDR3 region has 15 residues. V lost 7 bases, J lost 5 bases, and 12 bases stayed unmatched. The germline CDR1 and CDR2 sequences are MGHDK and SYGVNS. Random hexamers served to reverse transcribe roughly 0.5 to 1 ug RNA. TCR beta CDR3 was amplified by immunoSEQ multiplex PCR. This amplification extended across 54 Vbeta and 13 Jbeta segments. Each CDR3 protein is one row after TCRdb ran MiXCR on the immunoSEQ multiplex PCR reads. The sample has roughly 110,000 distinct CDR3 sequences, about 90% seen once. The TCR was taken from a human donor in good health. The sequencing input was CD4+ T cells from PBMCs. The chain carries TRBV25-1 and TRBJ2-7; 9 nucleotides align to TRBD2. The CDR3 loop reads CASTQSGTSPHEQYF. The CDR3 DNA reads TGTGCCAGCACCCAGTCCGGGACTAGCCCCCACGAGCAGTACTTC.